What follows are 13 T cell receptor beta chains derived from one specimen sequenced in a study of T cells in Graves' hyperthyroidism and ophthalmopathy. RNA transcripts served as the template for amplifying TCR beta CDR3 regions. The HTBI primer set drove a first-round RT-PCR of the TCR CDR3. TCRdb ran MiXCR on the multiplex PCR reads and lists one entry per CDR3 protein. The sample has a few hundred thousand distinct CDR3 sequences, more than 12% seen once. Sequencing was done on a sample of blood. Receptor source: a young woman with Graves' hyperthyroidism.

This chain connects TRBV9 to TRBJ2-5, with TRBD2 as a possible D gene (6 bases). The CDR3 has 15 residues. The V and J ends lost 2 bases and 5 bases respectively, with 16 bases between them. Germline lookup yields CDR1 SGDLS and CDR2 YYNGEE. CDR3 loop: CASSVAEGRWETQYF. CDR3 nucleotide sequence: TGTGCCAGCAGCGTGGCGGAGGGCCGTTGGGAGACCCAGTACTTC.

This clonotype was seen a few times. This rearrangement joins TRBV12-3 or TRBV12-4 to TRBJ2-2, with D possibly being TRBD1 or TRBD2 (5 bases each). V was cut by 7 bases and J by 7 bases, with 13 bases left in between. The CDR3 is 13 residues long. The CDR3 DNA follows: TGTGCCAGCAATTACCGGGGCGACGGGGAGCTGTTTTTT. It encodes CASNYRGDGELFF.

This clonotype was counted ten times or more. The chain carries TRBV20-1 and TRBJ1-5; D is undetermined. V gave up 5 bases and J gave up 2 bases, with 13 bases separating them. Germline-derived CDR1 and CDR2 are DFQATT and SNEGSKA (reference sequence). The CDR3 totals 14 residues. CDR3 nucleotides: TGCAGTGCTGGACTACCTGGGGGCAATCAGCCCCAGCATTTT. It specifies CSAGLPGGNQPQHF.

The gene calls are TRBV6-1 and TRBJ1-1; D unresolved. This CDR3 region has 13 residues. V lost 6 bases to trimming and J lost 0 bases, with 8 bases between them. Germline V gene data show CDR1 as MNHNS and CDR2 as SASEGT. CDR3: CASRTVMNTEAFF. In nucleotides, the CDR3 is TGTGCCAGCAGGACCGTGATGAACACTGAAGCTTTCTTT.

This clonotype has only a few counts. This sequence joins TRBV10-3 and TRBJ2-7, with D unresolved. V was clipped by 6 bases and J by 1 base, with 13 bases between them. Germline-derived CDR1 and CDR2 are ENHRY and SYGVKD. The CDR3 has 14 amino acids. The CDR3 DNA sequence: TGTGCCATCAGACACGACCCGGAGTCCTACGAGCAGTACTTC. Its translation: CAIRHDPESYEQYF.

This clonotype was recorded at least ten times. V gene TRBV7-9 combines with J gene TRBJ2-7; either TRBD1 or TRBD2 may fit D (5 bases each). The V gene's germline CDR1 is SEHNR and CDR2 FQNEAQ (reference sequence). CDR3 length: 13 amino acids. V was shortened by 0 bases and J by 2 bases, with 5 bases between the two germline ends. For the CDR3, the DNA is TGTGCCAGCAGCTTAGCGGGACCCTACGAGCAGTACTTC. Its translation is CASSLAGPYEQYF.

Ten or more counts support this clonotype. The chain links TRBV6-1 to TRBJ2-7; 10 nucleotides agree with TRBD2. Germline CDR1 and CDR2: MNHNS and SASEGT. V lost 6 bases, J lost 2 bases, and 4 bases stayed unmatched. CDR3 length: 14 residues. The CDR3 here is CASRGTSGAYEQYF. DNA of the CDR3: TGTGCCAGCAGGGGAACTAGCGGGGCCTACGAGCAGTACTTC.

This clonotype was observed at least ten times. This rearrangement joins TRBV30 to TRBJ2-5, with 7 nucleotides matching TRBD2. The V segment lost 5 bases and the J segment 3 bases; nucleotides outside the gene matches: 3. There are 12 residues in the CDR3. CDR1 is GTSNPN and CDR2 is SVGIG in the germline V gene (reference sequence). CDR3 loop: CAWAGVEETQYF. CDR3 coding DNA: TGTGCCTGGGCGGGAGTTGAAGAGACCCAGTACTTC.

The chain recombines TRBV24-1 with TRBJ1-5; D uncertain. This CDR3 is 15 amino acids long. Germline CDR1 is KGHDR and CDR2 is SFDVKD. V shed 7 bases and J shed 2 bases, with 14 bases lying between them. CDR3: CATSPASGGNQPQHF. The CDR3 DNA reads as TGTGCCACCAGCCCAGCATCTGGGGGCAATCAGCCCCAGCATTTT.

This clonotype appeared many times. The chain carries TRBV10-3 and TRBJ2-1; D is ambiguous. The CDR3 totals 12 residues. CDR1 is ENHRY, CDR2 SYGVKD, per germline. V lost 3 bases and J lost 4, with 4 bases in between. CDR3 residues: CAISEQYNEQFF. CDR3 nucleotide sequence: TGTGCCATCAGTGAACAGTACAATGAGCAGTTCTTC.

The V gene is TRBV6-5, the J gene TRBJ1-1, with D hard to call. V was clipped by 2 bases and J by 0 bases, with 7 bases between them. The CDR3 contains 14 residues. In germline, CDR1 is MNHEY, CDR2 SVGAGI. The CDR3 nucleotides read TGTGCCAGCAGTTACGCGGCGTTGAACACTGAAGCTTTCTTT. Protein product: CASSYAALNTEAFF.

The chain combines TRBV2 with TRBJ1-3, with D possibly being TRBD1 (5 bases). Germline CDR1 reads SNHLY; CDR2 reads FYNNEI. Trimming stripped 4 bases from V and 3 bases from J, with 16 bases between. The CDR3 has 16 residues. CDR3: CASSVGGRYVGNTIYF. CDR3 in DNA: TGTGCCAGCAGTGTTGGGGGACGGTACGTTGGAAACACCATATATTTT.

This clonotype was picked up many times. This rearrangement joins TRBV3-1 to TRBJ2-1; possible D gene TRBD1, 7 bases. Trimming removed 4 bases at V and 2 bases at J, with 9 bases between. The CDR3 runs to 14 residues. Germline CDR1 and CDR2: LGHDT and YNNKEL (reference sequence). CDR3 sequence: CASSPRGAYNEQFF. The CDR3 DNA reads as TGTGCCAGCAGCCCCAGGGGGGCCTACAATGAGCAGTTCTTC.